The clone carrying this T cell receptor beta chain occurred many times. Its target is not known. This sample was included in a study of Graves' ophthalmopathy and Graves' hyperthyroidism. In the study overall: There was a collection of peripheral blood at initial diagnosis, before any treatment. Study findings and constraints: As the model predicted ophthalmopathy progression, it achieved a sensitivity of nearly 71% and a specificity of about 78%.

Amplification targeted the TCR beta CDR3 regions, with RNA transcripts as the source material. Second-round multiplex PCR came after first-round RT-PCR with HTBI primers. TCRdb reprocessed the multiplex PCR reads with MiXCR, giving one entry per CDR3 protein. Found here are roughly 420,000 distinct CDR3 sequences, roughly 20% of them singletons; the top ten hold around 3%. V trimming: 0 bases; J trimming: 2 bases; junction bases outside the gene matches: 4. Germline V gene sequence: CDR1 PRHDT, CDR2 FYEKMQ (reference sequence). The CDR3 runs 16 residues. Orbital computed tomography, together with clinical symptoms, serum thyroxine, TRAb and thyroid ultrasound, was used for diagnosis.

The specimen was peripheral blood. This clonotype was obtained from a woman aged 18-29 years with stable Graves' hyperthyroidism. The chain has TRBV13 and TRBJ2-7; the match to TRBD2 covers 10 bases. The CDR3 coding sequence is TGTGCCAGCAGCTTAGGAAGAGGACTAGCGGCCTACGAGCAGTACTTC. This encodes CASSLGRGLAAYEQYF. Based on the CDR3 plus reference TRBV13 and TRBJ2-7, the full variable domain is AAGVIQSPRHLIKEKRETATLKCYPIPRHDTVYWYQQGPGQDPQFLISFYEKMQSDKGSIPDRFSAQQFSDYHSELNMSSLELGDSALYFCASSLGRGLAAYEQYFGPGTRLTVT.